The 17 T cell receptor beta chains in this list originate from one sample, sequenced in a study of cytomegalovirus exposure and HLA in healthy donors. The PCR ran on 60 Vbeta and 13 Jbeta primers. Clones were sequenced by immunoSEQ multiplex PCR, and TCRdb holds only the in-frame ones, with some missing. The table has some 120,000 clones, less than 80% seen once; the top ten hold 3.5% to 4.5%. The sample comprised PBMCs. Source of these receptors: a man aged 35-49 years in good health and CMV-seropositive.

This clone is a singleton in its sample. The CDR3 region is CASSLERSRARTEAFF. CDR3 in DNA: TGTGCCAGCAGCTTAGAAAGGTCCAGGGCGAGGACTGAAGCTTTCTTT. This chain links TRBV11-2 with TRBJ1-1, with D maybe TRBD1 (5 bases). This CDR3 contains 16 residues. Between the trimmed V and J ends, which lost 0 bases and 5 bases, there was a span of 16 bases. Germline CDR1 reads SGHAT; CDR2 reads FQNNGV.

The gene calls are TRBV18 and TRBJ1-1; TRBD1 might be the D (6 bases). With 1 base removed from V and 3 bases from J, the gap between germline ends came to 18 bases. This CDR3 contains 17 residues. From germline, CDR1 is KGHSH and CDR2 LQKENI. CDR3 in DNA: TGTGCCAGCTCACCACGGTTCGGGGGGCAATCACACACTGAAGCTTTCTTT. Translated: CASSPRFGGQSHTEAFF.

This rearrangement joins TRBV29-1 to TRBJ2-1; 10 positions agree with TRBD2. CDR1 and CDR2 from the germline V gene are SQVTM and ANQGSEA. The CDR3 is 14 residues long. The V segment lost 6 bases and the J segment 2 bases; nucleotides outside the gene matches: 4. CDR3 loop: CSVVLAGTYNEQFF. The CDR3 bases are TGCAGCGTGGTACTAGCGGGGACCTACAATGAGCAGTTCTTC.

CDR3 bases: TGTGCCAGCGGGGCAGGGATGGGCACTGAAGCTTTCTTT. Its translation: CASGAGMGTEAFF. The V and J genes are TRBV9 and TRBJ1-1; D is possibly TRBD1 (5 bases). Germline V gene lookup returns CDR1 SGDLS and CDR2 YYNGEE. Deletions cut 7 bases from V and 4 bases from J, with 14 bases between. The CDR3 covers 13 residues.

The chain joins TRBV7-8 to TRBJ2-3; no definite D call. V dropped 5 bases and J dropped 8 bases, with 8 bases sitting between them. Germline V CDR1 and CDR2: SGHVS, FQNEAQ. This CDR3 spans 11 amino acids. CDR3 bases: TGTGCCAGCAGCGGAGTGGGTACGCAGTATTTT. Translating gives CASSGVGTQYF.

V is TRBV7-9 and J is TRBJ2-7; unclear D gene. V was clipped by 3 bases and J by 4 bases, with 7 bases between them. The CDR3 contains 12 residues. CDR1 is SEHNR, CDR2 FQNEAQ, per germline (reference sequence). The CDR3 DNA follows: TGTGCCAGCAGCTTCCCGACTTACGAGCAGTACTTC. Translating gives CASSFPTYEQYF.

The chain carries TRBV10-3 and TRBJ1-3, with D perhaps matching TRBD1 (5 bases). With 0 bases removed from V and 0 bases from J, the gap between germline ends came to 9 bases. CDR1 and CDR2 (germline): ENHRY, SYGVKD. This CDR3 is 16 amino acids long. The CDR3 bases are TGTGCCATCAGTGAGTCGACAGATTTCTCTGGAAACACCATATATTTT. Translating gives CAISESTDFSGNTIYF.

This clone was counted a few times. The rearrangement links TRBV25-1 to TRBJ2-3, with a weak D call TRBD1 (5 bases). The V and J ends lost 3 bases and 3 bases respectively, with 10 bases between them. This CDR3 comprises 14 residues. From germline, CDR1 is MGHDK and CDR2 SYGVNS. The chain's CDR3 is CASSDIRGTDTQYF. The CDR3 DNA follows: TGTGCCAGCAGTGATATAAGGGGAACAGATACGCAGTATTTT.

The chain recombines TRBV19 with TRBJ1-5; a weak D match, TRBD1 (5 bases). The CDR3 loop spans 16 amino acids. The V end was cut by 4 bases, the J end by 4 bases, with 17 bases between. Germline CDR1 LNHDA, CDR2 SQIVND (reference sequence). In DNA form, the CDR3 reads TGTGCCAGTAGTACTCCCGGTTGGGGGGGGAATCAGCCCCAGCATTTT. Its translation: CASSTPGWGGNQPQHF.

Comment on this clone: Other DNA sequences in this specimen translate into the identical CDR3. V usage is TRBV11-2 and J usage is TRBJ2-3, with 7 positions matching TRBD2. The CDR3 covers 16 residues. Germline CDR1 and CDR2: SGHAT and FQNNGV. With 5 bases clipped from V and 0 bases from J, the junction kept 8 bases outside the gene matches. Here the CDR3 DNA reads TGTGCCAGCAGCCCACGGGGTAGCGGGAGCACAGATACGCAGTATTTT. Translation: CASSPRGSGSTDTQYF. Supplemented by reference TRBV11-2 and TRBJ2-3, the full variable domain reads EAGVAQSPRYKIIEKRQSVAFWCNPISGHATLYWYQQILGQGPKLLIQFQNNGVVDDSQLPKDRFSAERLKGVDSTLKIQPAKLEDSAVYLCASSPRGSGSTDTQYFGPGTRLTVL.

The rearrangement links TRBV5-4 to TRBJ2-5; D may be TRBD2 (6 bases). The CDR3 length is 15 residues. Deletions cut 2 bases from V and 2 bases from J, with 13 bases between. Per germline, CDR1 SGHNT and CDR2 YYREEE (reference sequence). CDR3: CASSFRVGGQETQYF. The CDR3 DNA reads as TGTGCCAGCAGCTTTAGGGTGGGGGGACAAGAGACCCAGTACTTC.

V usage is TRBV7-8 and J usage is TRBJ2-7, with 10 bases identical to TRBD1. The CDR3 totals 15 residues. CDR1 is SGHVS, CDR2 FQNEAQ, per germline. V trimming: 6 bases; J trimming: 5 bases; junction bases outside the gene matches: 10. This CDR3 is CASSRLRDRGNEQYF. As DNA, the CDR3 is TGTGCCAGCAGTCGTCTCCGGGACAGGGGAAACGAGCAGTACTTC.

The chain combines TRBV13 with TRBJ2-7, with D possibly being TRBD2 (6 bases). This CDR3 has 13 residues. Germline lookup yields CDR1 PRHDT and CDR2 FYEKMQ (reference sequence). The germline V and J ends were trimmed by 5 bases and 1 base, with 9 bases remaining between them. CDR3 region: CASSIGTSYEQYF. The CDR3 nucleotides are TGTGCCAGCAGCATCGGGACTTCCTACGAGCAGTACTTC.

V is TRBV10-1 and J is TRBJ2-2; 12 bases align to TRBD2. Germline-derived CDR1 and CDR2 are WNHNN and SYGVQD (reference sequence). The length of the CDR3 is 19 residues. The ends lost 4 bases at V and 4 bases at J; junction bases unmatched: 13. Here the CDR3 reads CASSGYSSGGAPGTGELFF. CDR3 sequence (DNA): TGCGCCAGCAGTGGATACTCTAGCGGGGGGGCCCCTGGCACCGGGGAGCTGTTTTTT.

CDR3 in DNA: TGTGCCAGCAGGCCCGACCGATCTGCGGGGTCTGAAGCTTTCTTT. This translates into CASRPDRSAGSEAFF. The chain combines TRBV28 with TRBJ1-1; the D is unclear. Germline CDR1 MDHEN, CDR2 SYDVKM. The ends were cut back, 6 bases at V and 6 bases at J, with 20 bases in the middle. CDR3 length equals 15 residues.

The chain recombines TRBV5-1 with TRBJ2-7; possibly TRBD1 for D (5 bases). The V end lost 7 bases, the J end lost 5 bases, and 19 bases lay between the germline ends. This CDR3 is 14 amino acids long. Germline values: CDR1 SGHRS, CDR2 YFSETQ. The CDR3 is CASGHRMPRDEQYF. The CDR3 DNA is TGCGCCAGCGGACACAGGATGCCTAGGGACGAGCAGTACTTC.

The gene calls are TRBV9 and TRBJ2-2; possibly TRBD2 for D (6 bases). V was pared by 0 bases and J by 3 bases, with 12 bases between. This CDR3 spans 16 amino acids. Germline assignment: CDR1 SGDLS and CDR2 YYNGEE. DNA of the CDR3: TGTGCCAGCAGCGTAGTGGGGGGAGAGGACACCGGGGAGCTGTTTTTT. Amino acids: CASSVVGGEDTGELFF.